This TCR beta chain stems from a study of technical replicates of blood from a handful of donors. Only in-frame clones appear in the TCRdb table, and some are missing; sequencing was by immunoSEQ multiplex PCR. Of 85,000 to 100,000 clones listed, 90% to 97% are singletons. V gave up 5 bases and J gave up 2 bases; unmatched junction bases: 5. CDR3 size: 14 residues. Germline V lookup: CDR1 SGHVS, CDR2 FNYEAQ. This receptor was identified in a human donor in good health. This rearrangement joins TRBV7-6 to TRBJ2-5; TRBD1 agrees at 7 bases. Source material: T cells isolated from PBMCs. This chain's CDR3 is CASSRSGQQETQYF. CDR3 coding DNA: TGTGCCAGCAGCCGCTCGGGACAGCAAGAGACCCAGTACTTC. The entire variable domain, with the rest obtained from reference TRBV7-6 and TRBJ2-5, is as follows: GAGVSQSPRYKVTKRGQDVALRCDPISGHVSLYWYRQALGQGPEFLTYFNYEAQQDKSGLPNDRFSAERPEGSISTLTIQRTEQRDSAMYRCASSRSGQQETQYFGPGTRLLVL.